The 20 T cell receptor beta chains below come from one sample, sequenced in a study of beta chain features in type 1 diabetes. General observations from the study: Shortening of TCRB CDR3s, moderate but significant, appeared in all four CD4+ subsets of Type 1 diabetes patients.

Antigens for these TCRs are unknown. TCRB transcripts that were expressed got sequenced, as all of the isolated RNA had been reverse transcribed. Using immunoSEQ multiplex PCR, the repertoire was profiled, and TCRdb retains in-frame clones only, with some absent. The sample carries about 710,000 clones, over 11% recorded once. The sequenced sample was naive CD4+ T cells from blood. These receptors originate from a man aged 18 to 35 with type 1 diabetes.

This clone was counted only a few times. The chain links TRBV4-3 to TRBJ2-5; D is possibly TRBD2 (7 bases). Germline CDR1 is LGHNA and CDR2 is YSLEER. The CDR3 runs to 16 residues. V lost 1 base and J 5 bases, leaving 17 bases between the germline ends. The CDR3 is CASSQVVGGRSETQYF. The CDR3 nucleotides are TGCGCCAGCAGCCAAGTCGTGGGGGGGCGGTCGGAGACCCAGTACTTC.

This clone was detected a few times. This chain joins TRBV6-6 and TRBJ2-7; 9 bases line up with TRBD1. The germline V gene encodes CDR1 MNHNY and CDR2 SVGAGI (reference sequence). The junction had 6 bases not matched to a gene; V was cut back by 0 bases and J by 3 bases. The CDR3 runs to 16 residues. CDR3: CASSYSHRDRVYEQYF. The CDR3 DNA reads as TGTGCCAGCAGTTACTCTCACCGGGACAGGGTCTACGAGCAGTACTTC.

The table lists this clone with a few counts. This chain uses TRBV5-6 with TRBJ1-2; TRBD1 agrees at 7 bases. The ends lost 5 bases at V and 4 bases at J; junction bases unmatched: 14. The CDR3 is made up of 16 amino acids. Germline loops: CDR1 SGHDT, CDR2 YYEEEE. The CDR3 region has the DNA TGTGCCAGCAGATACGGACAGGAAGTCACTCTCTATGGCTACACCTTC. Protein product: CASRYGQEVTLYGYTF.

The chain carries TRBV18 and TRBJ1-6, with 8 positions matching TRBD1. This CDR3 is 15 amino acids long. Germline V gene sequence: CDR1 KGHSH, CDR2 LQKENI. J gave up 14 bases and V 2 bases, and 11 bases lay outside the gene matches. This CDR3 reads CASSPGRGPDPALHF. For the CDR3, the DNA is TGTGCCAGCTCACCAGGCAGGGGGCCCGATCCAGCCCTCCACTTT.

This clone was seen a few times. V is TRBV7-9 and J is TRBJ2-7, with a possible D match to TRBD2 (6 bases). Looked up from germline, CDR1 is SEHNR and CDR2 is FQNEAQ (reference sequence). V shed 7 bases and J shed 0 bases, with 13 bases lying between them. This CDR3 contains 14 residues. Written as DNA, the CDR3 is TGTGCCAGCACCACTAGCTACAGCTCCTACGAGCAGTACTTC. Encoded protein: CASTTSYSSYEQYF.

This sequence joins TRBV30 and TRBJ2-5, with no clear D. V lost 5 bases, J lost 3 bases, and 10 bases lay in between. This CDR3 is 12 amino acids long. Looked up from germline, CDR1 is GTSNPN and CDR2 is SVGIG (reference sequence). The CDR3 bases are TGTGCCTGGGACCGGACGGAAGAGACCCAGTACTTC. Translation: CAWDRTEETQYF. Based on the CDR3 plus reference TRBV30 and TRBJ2-5, the full variable domain is SQTIHQWPATLVQPVGSPLSLECTVEGTSNPNLYWYRQAAGRGLQLLFYSVGIGQISSEVPQNLSASRPQDRQFILSSKKLLLSDSGFYLCAWDRTEETQYFGPGTRLLVL.

This clone was counted between two and nine times. The chain has TRBV18 and TRBJ2-5, with a weak D call TRBD1 (6 bases). The CDR3 is made up of 14 amino acids. V dropped 4 bases and J dropped 1 base, with 10 bases sitting between them. Germline values: CDR1 KGHSH, CDR2 LQKENI. The DNA for the CDR3 is TGTGCCAGCTCACTGGGACAAACCCAAGAGACCCAGTACTTC. Translation: CASSLGQTQETQYF.

With regard to this clone: Other DNA sequences within the sample encode an identical CDR3. This sequence joins TRBV28 and TRBJ2-5; D gene uncertain. Germline loops: CDR1 MDHEN, CDR2 SYDVKM. This CDR3 spans 11 amino acids. With 4 bases removed from V and 5 bases from J, the gap between germline ends came to 5 bases. CDR3 DNA: TGTGCCAGCAGTTCTCGGGAGACCCAGTACTTC. Its protein product is CASSSRETQYF.

V and J are TRBV5-4 and TRBJ1-1, with D unresolved. Germline V gives CDR1 SGHNT, CDR2 YYREEE (reference sequence). CDR3 size: 13 residues. V gave up 0 bases and J gave up 7 bases, with 10 bases separating them. CDR3 in DNA: TGTGCCAGCAGCTTGGCCGAGGTAGATGAAGCTTTCTTT. It is translated as CASSLAEVDEAFF.

This clone was observed a handful of times. The chain uses TRBV7-2 and TRBJ2-3, with D perhaps matching TRBD1 or TRBD2 (6 bases each). The length of the CDR3 is 16 residues. V was shortened by 4 bases and J by 1 base, with 15 bases between the two germline ends. The germline V gene has CDR1 SGHTA and CDR2 FQGNSA. The DNA for the CDR3 is TGTGCCAGCAGCTCCGCCACGGGGGCCCGCACAGATACGCAGTATTTT. Amino acid sequence: CASSSATGARTDTQYF.

The chain recombines TRBV18 with TRBJ2-7; 9 bases line up with TRBD1. Per germline, CDR1 KGHSH and CDR2 LQKENI. Trimming cost V 6 bases and J 3 bases; bases outside gene matches: 6. This CDR3 has 14 amino acids. Written as DNA, the CDR3 is TGTGCCAGCTCTGCCGGGACAGGGATCTACGAGCAGTACTTC. This encodes CASSAGTGIYEQYF.

This chain joins TRBV4-2 and TRBJ2-3; D call uncertain. There are 12 residues in the CDR3. Germline lookup yields CDR1 LGHNA and CDR2 YNFKEQ. Trimming stripped 0 bases from V and 8 bases from J, with 6 bases between. The CDR3 loop is CASSQDRFTQYF. Written as DNA, the CDR3 is TGTGCCAGCAGCCAAGATCGATTTACGCAGTATTTT.

This clone has more than one count but fewer than ten. Additional DNA sequences in this sample encode the identical CDR3. V is TRBV6-5 and J is TRBJ1-2; D might be TRBD1 (5 bases). Trimming stripped 0 bases from V and 4 bases from J, with 12 bases between. Germline loops: CDR1 MNHEY, CDR2 SVGAGI. The CDR3 totals 15 residues. CDR3: CASSYSRGQGYGYTF. CDR3 sequence (DNA): TGTGCCAGCAGTTACTCCCGCGGCCAGGGCTATGGCTACACCTTC.

The chain combines TRBV28 with TRBJ1-4, with D tentatively TRBD1 (5 bases). CDR1 and CDR2 from the germline V gene are MDHEN and SYDVKM. V was pared by 6 bases and J by 8 bases, with 13 bases between. The CDR3 covers 13 residues. In nucleotides, the CDR3 is TGTGCCAGCAGAGGGACTATCATAGAAAAACTGTTTTTT. Protein: CASRGTIIEKLFF.

This clone appeared a few times. The V call is TRBV5-8, the J call TRBJ2-5; D unresolved. CDR1 is SGHTS, CDR2 YDEGEE, per germline. Trimming cost V 3 bases and J 3 bases, with 9 bases left between them. This CDR3 has 13 amino acids. CDR3 sequence: CASSSRTKETQYF. CDR3 coding DNA: TGTGCCAGCAGCTCCCGGACCAAAGAGACCCAGTACTTC.

This clone occurred a few times. V and J are TRBV6-5 and TRBJ1-1; 9 bases line up with TRBD1. CDR1 MNHEY and CDR2 SVGAGI come from the germline V gene. This CDR3 has 13 amino acids. V was pared by 6 bases and J by 4 bases, with 3 bases of the junction left unmatched. The CDR3 bases are TGTGCCAGCAGAGAGACAGGGGGCACTGAAGCTTTCTTT. It translates to CASRETGGTEAFF.

The chain uses TRBV6-5 and TRBJ2-3, with D perhaps TRBD2 (5 bases). Germline CDR1 and CDR2: MNHEY and SVGAGI. V was shortened by 10 bases and J by 2 bases, with 13 bases between the two germline ends. CDR3 length: 13 residues. The CDR3, as DNA: TGTGCCACCGGAGGTAGAAACACAGATACGCAGTATTTT. Translation gives CATGGRNTDTQYF.

This clone was seen more than once but under ten times. The chain links TRBV7-9 to TRBJ2-1, with no clear D. Trimming cost V 7 bases and J 7 bases, with 11 bases left between them. There are 12 residues in the CDR3. CDR1 and CDR2 from the germline V gene are SEHNR and FQNEAQ (reference sequence). The CDR3 DNA is TGTGCCAGCACCCCCCCCACGAATGAGCAGTTCTTC. Translated: CASTPPTNEQFF.

J is TRBJ2-7 and V is TRBV4-2; a possible D gene is TRBD1 (5 bases). This CDR3 is 11 amino acids long. Trimming stripped 0 bases from V and 12 bases from J, with 9 bases between. Germline assignment: CDR1 LGHNA and CDR2 YNFKEQ. The DNA of the CDR3 is TGTGCCAGCAGCCAAGATGCAGGGTGGTACTTC. This gives the protein CASSQDAGWYF.

The table lists this clone with a few counts. The CDR3 sequence: CASTLDPTKGEQYF. The CDR3 bases are TGTGCCAGCACCCTGGACCCTACCAAAGGGGAGCAGTACTTC. The chain carries TRBV28 and TRBJ2-7; D not certain. V was pared by 7 bases and J by 7 bases, with 20 bases between. Germline loops: CDR1 MDHEN, CDR2 SYDVKM. CDR3 length: 14 residues.